This T cell receptor (beta chain) was captured by sequencing in a study of shared clonotypes between healthy human individuals. For the study at large: CD4 naive cells filled three plates per donor, CD4 memory three, CD8 naive two and CD8 memory one.

The method was immunoSEQ multiplex PCR; TCRdb's version includes in-frame clones alone and lacks a portion of them. This sample yields around 1.9 million clones, of which about 92% are seen a single time; 1.5% to 2% belongs to the top ten. J was trimmed by 4 bases and V by 5 bases; bases with no gene match: 5. The CDR3 is made up of 14 amino acids. Germline CDR1 reads MNHEY; CDR2 reads SMNVEV (reference sequence). CD8 cells regarded as naive lacked CD45RO, were positively chosen for CCR7, and omitted terminally differentiated effector memory CD45RA+ cells. As concerns this clone: Other nucleotide sequences in the sample specify the same CDR3.

This sequence was found in a man between 18 and 35 years old in good health. Some clones in this sample may be carry-over from other donors' samples. The specimen was naive CD8+ T cells from PBMCs. The J gene is TRBJ2-7, the V gene TRBV27, with 10 bases that match TRBD1. This chain's CDR3 is CASSPTGGSYEQYF. The CDR3 DNA sequence: TGTGCCAGCAGTCCGACAGGGGGCTCTTACGAGCAGTACTTC.